Listed here are 10 T cell receptor beta chains from one sample, sequenced in a study of CD8 T cells in ankylosing spondylitis. MiXCR, run by TCRdb on the 5' RACE reads, gives a single entry per CDR3 protein. This sample has approximately 220,000 distinct CDR3 sequences; roughly 24% occur once, and the top ten carry roughly 6.7%. The sequencing input was blood, either unsorted or a sorted T cell fraction (not recorded which). These receptors came from a male donor with ankylosing spondylitis or in good health (not recorded which).

The table lists this clonotype with a few counts. The chain has TRBV25-1 and TRBJ2-7, with TRBD1 as a possible D gene (6 bases). Germline assignment: CDR1 MGHDK and CDR2 SYGVNS. Trimming removed 6 bases at V and 9 bases at J, with 15 bases between. The CDR3 has 12 residues. DNA of the CDR3: TGTGCCAGCAGAGCAGGGGAATGGAGGCAGTACTTC. Translated, it gives CASRAGEWRQYF.

This chain uses TRBV20-1 with TRBJ2-2, with 8 bases that match TRBD2. The CDR3 loop spans 15 amino acids. The ends lost 6 bases at V and 1 base at J; junction bases unmatched: 7. The V gene's germline CDR1 is DFQATT and CDR2 SNEGSKA (reference sequence). The CDR3 loop is CSAIPGTRNTGELFF. In DNA form, the CDR3 reads TGCAGTGCCATCCCCGGGACTAGGAACACCGGGGAGCTGTTTTTT.

The chain combines TRBV6-1 with TRBJ2-3; a possible D gene is TRBD1 (6 bases). This CDR3 has 15 amino acids. Per the germline V gene, CDR1 is MNHNS and CDR2 is SASEGT. V gave up 8 bases and J gave up 1 base, with 16 bases separating them. The CDR3 reads CASRPRGRGTDTQYF. In DNA, the CDR3 is TGTGCCAGCCGCCCCAGGGGACGGGGCACAGATACGCAGTATTTT.

The chain links TRBV20-1 to TRBJ2-7; D call uncertain. The CDR3 extends over 13 amino acids. The V gene lost 5 bases and the J gene lost 0 bases, with 11 bases spanning the gap. Germline CDR1 DFQATT, CDR2 SNEGSKA (reference sequence). The CDR3 spells CSAGSPSSYEQYF. As DNA, the CDR3 is TGCAGTGCTGGCAGCCCTAGCTCCTACGAGCAGTACTTC.

This clonotype was seen at least ten times. The chain uses TRBV29-1 and TRBJ2-5, with D maybe TRBD2 (6 bases). Trimming stripped 4 bases from V and 5 bases from J, with 14 bases between. Germline CDR1 is SQVTM and CDR2 is ANQGSEA. The CDR3 extends over 13 amino acids. CDR3 sequence reads: CSVVSRGGETQYF. Here the CDR3 DNA reads TGCAGCGTTGTTAGTCGGGGAGGTGAGACCCAGTACTTC.

There are many counts of this clonotype. This rearrangement joins TRBV12-3 or TRBV12-4 to TRBJ2-4; tentatively, D is TRBD2 (6 bases). The V end was cut by 7 bases, the J end by 9 bases, with 19 bases between. This CDR3 region has 14 residues. CDR3 nucleotides: TGTGCCAGCACCCTGACTGAGAAGGAGGGCATTCAGTACTTC. It translates to CASTLTEKEGIQYF.

Worth noting for this clonotype: A clone one base away is much larger, so this may be a read error. The chain uses TRBV12-5 and TRBJ2-1; D call uncertain. CDR3 length equals 14 residues. Germline CDR1 is LGHNT and CDR2 is FRNRAP. CDR3 bases: TGTGCTGGTGGTTTGAAGGTTCCCTACAATGAGCAGTTCTTC. It codes for CAGGLKVPYNEQFF.

This clonotype was counted at least ten times. The V gene is TRBV18, the J gene TRBJ1-2, with unresolved D. CDR1 KGHSH and CDR2 LQKENI come from the germline V gene. The V end lost 2 bases, the J end lost 1 base, and 11 bases lay between the germline ends. This CDR3 is 15 amino acids long. CDR3 loop: CASSPYSYNNYGYTF. In nucleotides, the CDR3 is TGTGCCAGCTCACCATACAGTTATAATAACTATGGCTACACCTTC.

This clonotype has a count of ten or more. The rearrangement joins TRBV6-1 to TRBJ2-3; 8 positions match TRBD2. Losses at the gene ends were 6 bases for V and 3 bases for J; bases not matched to a gene: 11. This CDR3 spans 16 amino acids. The V gene's germline CDR1 is MNHNS and CDR2 SASEGT. This CDR3 reads CASRVTSGRSTDTQYF. CDR3 in DNA: TGTGCCAGCAGGGTAACTAGCGGTCGATCTACAGATACGCAGTATTTT.

This clonotype was recorded many times. V and J are TRBV28 and TRBJ1-5; no reliable D call. The length of the CDR3 is 14 residues. V dropped 3 bases and J dropped 0 bases, with 6 bases sitting between them. Germline loops: CDR1 MDHEN, CDR2 SYDVKM. CDR3 residues: CASSFTDSNQPQHF. Here the CDR3 DNA reads TGTGCCAGCAGTTTTACGGATAGCAATCAGCCCCAGCATTTT.